The 20 T cell receptor beta chains presented below share a single source sample, sequenced in a study of breast tumors, draining lymph nodes, adjacent tissues (dated by TCRdb to between 2015 and 2016). Lymph node samples came from the axillary draining lymph nodes of breast cancer patients. Library preparation employed multiplex PCR. Instrument used: Illumina HiSeq 2000. In TCRdb, the public reads were trimmed at Q25 with fastp and aligned with MiXCR, with productive beta chains retained. All rows with the same CDR3 protein become a single entry with the most common DNA and genes. The sample has about 89,000 distinct CDR3 sequences on record, roughly 29% of them singletons. The leading ten clones occupy about 8% of the sample. Material for sequencing was axillary lymph node tissue. The source of these receptors is a female donor with breast cancer. Some clones in this sample may be carry-over from other donors' samples.

This clonotype has ten or more counts. This chain uses TRBV25-1 with TRBJ2-1; tentative D call: TRBD2 (6 bases). Germline-derived CDR1 and CDR2 are MGHDK and SYGVNS. The V end lost 1 base, the J end lost 7 bases, and 20 bases lay between the germline ends. This CDR3 has 17 residues. Here the CDR3 reads CASSEFFGRGSGNEQFF. CDR3 DNA sequence: TGTGCCAGCAGTGAATTTTTCGGAAGGGGAAGCGGGAATGAGCAGTTCTTC.

This clonotype was detected many times. The chain employs TRBV30 and TRBJ1-5; D gene ambiguous. V was trimmed by 0 bases and J by 7 bases, leaving 10 bases between them. The CDR3 spans 13 residues. CDR1 is GTSNPN, CDR2 SVGIG, per germline (reference sequence). The CDR3 DNA is TGTGCCTGGAGTGTAGCTGCGGGGCAGCCCCAGCATTTT. Its translation: CAWSVAAGQPQHF.

The chain is built from TRBV7-9 and TRBJ2-5; D call uncertain. This CDR3 region has 11 residues. V dropped 2 bases and J dropped 5 bases, with 3 bases sitting between them. The germline V gene has CDR1 SEHNR and CDR2 FQNEAQ (reference sequence). CDR3 loop: CASSLMETQYF. DNA for the CDR3: TGTGCCAGCAGCTTAATGGAGACCCAGTACTTC.

At least ten counts were recorded for this clonotype. The chain links TRBV9 to TRBJ2-1, with 8 bases lining up with TRBD1. CDR1 is SGDLS, CDR2 YYNGEE, per germline. The CDR3 has 13 amino acids. V shed 0 bases, J shed 8 bases, and the junction held 1 base outside the gene matches. Here the CDR3 DNA reads TGTGCCAGCAGCGTAGGACAGGGGTATGAGCAGTTCTTC. Encoded protein: CASSVGQGYEQFF. Variable domain in full (rest from reference TRBV9 and TRBJ2-1): DSGVTQTPKHLITATGQRVTLRCSPRSGDLSVYWYQQSLDQGLQFLIQYYNGEERAKGNILERFSAQQFPDLHSELNLSSLELGDSALYFCASSVGQGYEQFFGPGTRLTVL.

This clonotype showed up many times. A read error may be the cause here, since a much bigger clone is one base away. The rearrangement joins TRBV20-1 to TRBJ1-2; 7 bases align to TRBD1. CDR1 is DFQATT, CDR2 SNEGSKA, per germline (reference sequence). There are 12 residues in the CDR3. Here the CDR3 reads CSARTGGDGSTF. CDR3 coding DNA: TGCAGTGCAAGGACAGGCGGGGATGGCTCCACCTTC.

There are many counts of this clonotype. The rearrangement joins TRBV6-1 to TRBJ2-7; D gene unclear. V was cut by 4 bases and J by 2 bases, with 3 bases left in between. This CDR3 has 11 residues. Germline CDR1 reads MNHNS; CDR2 reads SASEGT. The CDR3 spells CASSAAYEQYF. The CDR3 DNA sequence: TGTGCCAGCAGTGCCGCCTACGAGCAGTACTTC.

This clonotype has at least ten counts. This could be a read error, since a much larger clone is one nucleotide away. The chain has TRBV20-1 and TRBJ2-7; TRBD2 agrees at 12 bases. The CDR3 length is 13 residues. Germline V gives CDR1 DFQATT, CDR2 SNEGSKA (reference sequence). The V and J ends lost 5 bases and 9 bases, in that order; junction bases with no gene match: 8. The CDR3 DNA reads TGCAGTGCTCAGACTAGCGGGAGAAGCGCGCAGTACTTC. It yields the protein CSAQTSGRSAQYF.

This clonotype was seen ten or more times. The V gene is TRBV19, the J gene TRBJ2-1; 11 nucleotides match TRBD1. Unmatched junction bases numbered 11, after V lost 4 bases and J lost 9 bases. This CDR3 comprises 16 residues. Germline CDR1 is LNHDA and CDR2 is SQIVND (reference sequence). For the CDR3, the DNA is TGTGCCAGTAGTAATTTCCGGGACAGGGGGATGGGTGAGCAGTTCTTC. Encoded protein: CASSNFRDRGMGEQFF. Full variable domain (missing parts from reference TRBV19 and TRBJ2-1): DGGITQSPKYLFRKEGQNVTLSCEQNLNHDAMYWYRQDPGQGLRLIYYSQIVNDFQKGDIAEGYSVSREKKESFPLTVTSAQKNPTAFYLCASSNFRDRGMGEQFFGPGTRLTVL.

This clonotype was recorded at least ten times. The V gene is TRBV2, the J gene TRBJ2-2; D remains unclear. CDR3 length: 13 residues. The germline V gene has CDR1 SNHLY and CDR2 FYNNEI. V was cut by 6 bases and J by 0 bases, with 5 bases left in between. The CDR3 sequence is CASRIANTGELFF. The DNA of the CDR3 is TGTGCCAGCAGGATTGCGAACACCGGGGAGCTGTTTTTT.

The sample holds a few counts of this clonotype. This sequence may be a read error, since a much larger clone differs from it by one base. This chain joins TRBV20-1 and TRBJ2-5; D not certain. This CDR3 region has 12 residues. In germline, CDR1 is DFQATT, CDR2 SNEGSKA (reference sequence). This CDR3 reads CSASSNQETPYF. The CDR3 DNA reads TGCAGTGCTAGCAGTAATCAAGAGACCCCGTACTTC.

This clonotype has at least ten counts. The chain combines TRBV19 with TRBJ2-1; 9 nucleotides line up with TRBD1. Per the germline V gene, CDR1 is LNHDA and CDR2 is SQIVND (reference sequence). This CDR3 contains 15 residues. The V and J ends lost 7 bases and 4 bases, in that order; junction bases with no gene match: 8. DNA of the CDR3: TGTGCCAGTATGAGAGACAGGGGGAGTTACAATGAGCAGTTCTTC. Protein product: CASMRDRGSYNEQFF.

This clonotype was counted ten times or more. The gene calls are TRBV13 and TRBJ2-5; no clear D gene. V shed 2 bases and J shed 5 bases, with 12 bases lying between them. The CDR3 consists of 14 residues. Germline V gives CDR1 PRHDT, CDR2 FYEKMQ (reference sequence). The CDR3 is CASSLTSRQETQYF. DNA of the CDR3: TGTGCCAGCAGCTTAACCTCCCGCCAGGAGACCCAGTACTTC.

Many counts were recorded for this clonotype. This chain uses TRBV4-3 with TRBJ2-7, with D tentatively TRBD2 (6 bases). Per the germline V gene, CDR1 is LGHNA and CDR2 is YSLEER. The CDR3 loop spans 13 amino acids. The V end lost 3 bases, the J end lost 5 bases, and 11 bases lay between the germline ends. The CDR3 is CASSQASGDEQYF. CDR3 coding DNA: TGCGCCAGCAGCCAGGCCTCGGGGGACGAGCAGTACTTC.

This clonotype was counted many times. J is TRBJ2-7 and V is TRBV4-3; 16 nucleotides match TRBD2. The trim removed 3 bases at V and 4 bases at J, leaving 12 bases unmatched. Germline V lookup: CDR1 LGHNA, CDR2 YSLEER. This CDR3 contains 19 residues. CDR3 sequence reads: CASSQGPGLAGGIHYEQYF. The DNA for the CDR3 is TGCGCCAGCAGCCAGGGACCGGGACTAGCGGGAGGGATTCATTACGAGCAGTACTTC.

Note on this clonotype: Since a much larger clone is just one base distant, this may be a read error. This rearrangement joins TRBV5-1 to TRBJ2-1; 10 bases match TRBD2. CDR1 and CDR2 (germline): SGHRS, YFSETQ. CDR3 size: 16 residues. The chain's CDR3 is CASSAGSSGGYNEQLF. CDR3 coding DNA: TGCGCCAGCAGCGCGGGCTCTAGCGGGGGTTACAATGAGCAGCTCTTC.

About this clonotype itself: A much larger clone sits a single nucleotide away, making a read error possible. This chain connects TRBV5-4 to TRBJ2-1; 8 positions match TRBD2. This CDR3 region has 14 residues. CDR1 is SGHNT and CDR2 is YYREEE in the germline V gene (reference sequence). The CDR3 region is CASSLTGTRNEQLF. The CDR3 bases are TGTGCCAGCAGCTTAACCGGGACTAGGAATGAGCAGCTCTTC.

This clonotype has at least ten counts. The CDR3, as DNA: TGTGCCAGCAGTTTAGCGACCTCCGGGGATCAGCCCCAGCATTTT. Translating it yields CASSLATSGDQPQHF. The J gene is TRBJ1-5, the V gene TRBV12-3 or TRBV12-4; no definite D call. The CDR3 totals 15 residues. The V end was cut by 0 bases, the J end by 5 bases, with 11 bases between.

On this clonotype: Just one base apart from a much larger clone, this may be a read error. V usage is TRBV11-3 and J usage is TRBJ2-1, with TRBD2 as a possible D gene (6 bases). The germline V gene has CDR1 SGHNT and CDR2 YENEEA. The CDR3 length is 17 residues. V lost 6 bases to trimming and J lost 8 bases, with 26 bases between them. The CDR3 DNA is TGTGCCAGCAGGTTTAATCGGACTACCGGGAACCGCCATGAGCAGTTCTTC. Protein: CASRFNRTTGNRHEQFF.

This clonotype was seen at least ten times. This chain connects TRBV10-3 to TRBJ1-4; D gene uncertain. Germline CDR1 ENHRY, CDR2 SYGVKD. V was cut by 5 bases and J by 8 bases, with 9 bases left in between. This CDR3 comprises 12 residues. CDR3 DNA: TGTGCCATCAGTCCCATGGGGGAAAAACTGTTTTTT. Translation gives CAISPMGEKLFF.

This clonotype was seen repeatedly, ten times or more. This rearrangement joins TRBV12-3 or TRBV12-4 to TRBJ2-7; 8 positions agree with TRBD1. The trim removed 6 bases at V and 4 bases at J, leaving 8 bases unmatched. The CDR3 sequence is 14 residues long. In DNA form, the CDR3 reads TGTGCCAGCAGCCCGACAGGGGACTTTTACGAGCAGTACTTC. Translation: CASSPTGDFYEQYF.